This TCR beta chain was retrieved from a study of blood T cell repertoires in COVID-19 (dated by TCRdb to 2020 to 2022). For the study in its entirety: Samples from collaborators originated in the United States, Italy and Spain and spanned both the acute and convalescent phases of COVID-19. The prospective study material was composed of cDNA or gDNA derived from T cells, B-cell-depleted T cells, or PBMCs. The dataset comprised deeply sampled blood TCRbeta repertoires from subjects exposed to, actively infected with, or recovered from COVID-19. A freely available public database, intended as a resource for researchers studying the immune response to SARS-CoV-2, is where the repertoires were released. Samples were obtained from the ongoing ImmuneRACE study (first 160 participants) and from 1,254 subjects provided by 6 global collaborators. Nearly every sample came with metadata listing a de-identified subject ID, COVID-19 status, age in years and sex. Where available, HLA class I and class II types were taken from metadata supplied by the sample provider and were not determined by assay-based typing.

The immunoSEQ Assay, a bias-controlled multiplex PCR, was used to amplify TCRbeta CDR3 regions from genomic DNA. The paper's processing steps were these. Nucleated cell counts per sample were estimated from amplification of reference gene primers within the assay. Sequence reads were collapsed and filtered to measure the absolute abundance of every unique TCRbeta CDR3 rearrangement. For each sample, productive Simpson clonality was calculated as the square root of Simpson's diversity index across productive rearrangements. Entries here come from immuneACCESS through TCRdb and include only in-frame sequences with V and J called. Some clones fail to appear in such tables; in the studies checked, an unresolved V gene covers under half of the shortfall, and the cause of the remainder is unknown. Clone size and the V and J calls come from that table; the DNA yielded D and trimming. This sample comprises approximately 89,000 clones, 92% of them detected only once. The top ten clonotypes cover approximately 6.3% of the sample.

In regard to this clone: What this receptor recognizes is not known. Base quality data are lacking; no much larger clone is found one base away.

The collaborating institutions used their own protocols to collect whole blood in K2EDTA tubes. For TCRbeta analysis, collaborators shipped samples as frozen whole blood, isolated PBMCs, or DNA extracted from either of those sample types. The study at large found these results: Clinical and demographic metadata were provided uncurated, with the amount varying by source and participant.

The sample consisted of peripheral blood. This receptor was identified in a woman aged 55-70 years with active COVID-19.

The nucleotide sequence reads TGTGCCAGCAGTCCCTCATTGGGGGGTTTGGAGACCCAGTACTTC. This translates into CASSPSLGGLETQYF. Recombination linked TRBV25-1 to TRBJ2-5; TRBD2 is a possible D gene, resting on 6 matching bases. The germline V gene gives CDR1 as MGHDK and CDR2 as SYGVNS. Trimming at the junction amounts to 5 bases on V and 5 bases on J, and the germline ends lie 18 bases apart. There are 15 amino acids in the CDR3, from cysteine to phenylalanine inclusive. Only the CDR3 part of the read is kept: 45 bases, read in frame from the first base.